Listed below are T cell receptor beta chains from one sample, sequenced in a study of blood T cell repertoires in COVID-19. Using immunoSEQ multiplex PCR, the repertoire was profiled, and TCRdb retains in-frame clones only, with some absent. This repertoire shows roughly 170,000 clones, 82% found once; its top ten account for around 18%. Sequencing was carried out using PBMCs or T cells enriched from blood (not recorded which). The source of these receptors is a man in his 60s who had recovered from COVID-19. Each CDR3 is given with its conserved first and last residue. D genes are given only for firm matches. Rows may omit the clone size; those that give it use once, few, many or a size class.

d_gene | v_gene | abundance | CDR3aa
TRBD1 | TRBV9 | - | CASSPLGQGNNEQFF
- | TRBV12-5 | - | CASGHSGYQETQYF
- | TRBV7-9 | - | CASVKLTNQPQHF
- | TRBV18 | - | CASSRYIDTGELFF
- | TRBV25-1 | - | CASSGGTVSGANIGFF
TRBD1 | TRBV6-1 | few | CASSEYGQGDYTF
- | TRBV11-2 | - | CASSHRGRGFSEQYF
TRBD1 | TRBV7-8 | - | CASSLGTGGNQPQHF
TRBD2 | TRBV15 | - | CATSRGTSGRATYNEQFF
TRBD1 | TRBV6-4 | - | CASSDEGARGTDTQYF
- | TRBV9 | once | CASSATGINSPLHF
- | TRBV9 | - | CASSPRLDYEQYF
- | TRBV5-4 | - | CASSIDRTYTEAFF
TRBD2 | TRBV28 | once | CASSPPPGAGEEEQYF
- | TRBV5-4 | - | CASSPTGGTANEKLFF
TRBD1 | TRBV19 | - | CASSIAHHRGEQPQHF
- | TRBV5-1 | - | CASSLAPLNTEAFF
- | TRBV9 | - | CASSVAQGSYNEQFF
- | TRBV3-1/TRBV3-2 | - | CASSPLYSTDTQYF
TRBD2 | TRBV20-1 | - | CSASGVLGDGGRRSYNEQFF
TRBD1 | TRBV9 | - | CASSADWTGSNEQFF
- | TRBV29-1 | - | CSVESYGYTF